The source of this T cell receptor (beta chain) is a study of shared clonotypes between healthy human individuals. Data came from immunoSEQ multiplex PCR; TCRdb stores just in-frame clones and leaves some out. This table holds about 2 million clones, around 95% found once. The TCR was taken from a man younger than 30 in good health. Specimen: naive CD4+ T cells sorted from blood. Subset specified: CD45RA+ positively selected.

This CDR3 is CAIAGQGEHQPQHF. The CDR3 region has the DNA TGTGCCATCGCAGGACAGGGAGAGCATCAGCCCCAGCATTTT. The V and J genes are TRBV10-3 and TRBJ1-5; 8 bases map to TRBD1. The CDR3 length is 14 residues. Trimming removed 8 bases from V and 5 bases from J; junction bases left unmatched: 8. Germline V gene lookup returns CDR1 ENHRY and CDR2 SYGVKD.